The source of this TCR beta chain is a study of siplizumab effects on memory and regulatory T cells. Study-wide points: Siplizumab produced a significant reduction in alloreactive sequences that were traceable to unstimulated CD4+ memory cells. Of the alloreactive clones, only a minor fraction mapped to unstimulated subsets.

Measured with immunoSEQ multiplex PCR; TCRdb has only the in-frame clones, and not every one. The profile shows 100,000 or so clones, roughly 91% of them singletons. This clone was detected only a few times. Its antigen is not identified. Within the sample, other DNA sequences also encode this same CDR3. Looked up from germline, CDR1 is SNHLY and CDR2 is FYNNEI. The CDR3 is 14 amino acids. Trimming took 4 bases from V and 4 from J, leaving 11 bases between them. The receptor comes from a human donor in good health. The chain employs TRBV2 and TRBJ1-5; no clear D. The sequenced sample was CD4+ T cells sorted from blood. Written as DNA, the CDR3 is TGTGCCAGCAGTGTTGATTCAGGAAATCAGCCCCAGCATTTT. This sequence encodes CASSVDSGNQPQHF.